A selection of T cell receptor beta chains follows, all from one sample in a study of identical twins. TCRdb redid the calling of the 5' RACE reads with MiXCR, one entry per CDR3 protein. Of about 690,000 distinct CDR3 sequences listed, around 6.1% are singletons. The sample comprised naive T cells sorted from blood. The receptors shown here come from a man aged 18 to 35 in good health. CDR3s include the opening cysteine and the closing phenylalanine or tryptophan.

cdr3_length v_call cdr3_aa
15 TRBV6-1 CASSIAGGRDPPQHF
15 TRBV7-8 CASSLVDSYNSPLHF
14 TRBV5-5 CASSPRDWSNEQFF
15 TRBV12-3/TRBV12-4 CASRQLADRRETQYF
15 TRBV29-1 CSSEGTGNETGELFF
15 TRBV29-1 CSVEGGRVNTGELFF
15 TRBV5-1 CASSPAFGGRYGYTF
12 TRBV5-1 CATGQGGNEQFF
14 TRBV2 CASSPTGFGNTIYF
13 TRBV7-8 CASSLRTGGELFF
13 TRBV28 CASSITGANVLTF
16 TRBV7-6 CASSLPGGEANEKLFF
19 TRBV18 CASSPDLGKTSGSSYEQYF
13 TRBV6-1 CASSENQVYGYTF
17 TRBV7-2 CASSRPGLGGVKNIQYF
13 TRBV29-1 CSVGQVLNTEAFF
16 TRBV27 CASSRRSGTVNTEAFF
15 TRBV5-1 CASSGTSVSHNEQFF
15 TRBV27 CASVSRGAGNYGYTF
14 TRBV4-2 CASSQDRVSGELFF
14 TRBV12-3/TRBV12-4 CASNPPGRMTEAFF
13 TRBV5-6 CASSSTINTEAFF
16 TRBV5-1 CASSLARVSSYNEQFF
11 TRBV12-3/TRBV12-4 CASTDYNEQFF
16 TRBV7-8 CASSFRASGNTGELFF
13 TRBV6-2/TRBV6-3 CASSYSAGSGYTF
13 TRBV7-9 CASSYRGVPEAFF
13 TRBV12-3/TRBV12-4 CASRISGDYEQYF
14 TRBV10-3 CAISESTVPGELFF
14 TRBV10-3 CAIGRGAVNTEAFF
12 TRBV9 CASSVGRTPQYF
14 TRBV20-1 CSARGQGSSYEQYF
16 TRBV5-6 CASSLEVISSYNEQFF
13 TRBV29-1 CSVLRQDSYEQYF
15 TRBV9 CASSVVDSGSHEQYF
15 TRBV12-5 CAIGGGVRAKNIQYF
12 TRBV10-3 CAISESTTEAFF
15 TRBV5-1 CASSFGEGSYNEQFF
14 TRBV12-3/TRBV12-4 CASTPIGSNQPQHF
20 TRBV15 CATSRDTGTGGPNGNTEAFF
14 TRBV5-5 CASSFKVGGEKLFF
17 TRBV5-6 CASSLGRELRRGEKLFF
15 TRBV7-9 CASSLSRTNTDTQYF
14 TRBV20-1 CSADTPKGYNEQFF
13 TRBV6-1 CAVREGAKNIQYF
14 TRBV5-1 CASSLGQTSHEQYF
12 TRBV10-3 CAIIGRTDTQYF
15 TRBV21-1 CASSNRPPSYNEQFF
15 TRBV20-1 CSARTGGSVYNEQFF
17 TRBV12-3/TRBV12-4 CASSFATGQGANTEAFF
17 TRBV4-3 CASSQDPIPDRSYEQYF
14 TRBV29-1 CSVPGTVGWNEQFF
19 TRBV5-1 CASSLAGELKKSGTGELFF